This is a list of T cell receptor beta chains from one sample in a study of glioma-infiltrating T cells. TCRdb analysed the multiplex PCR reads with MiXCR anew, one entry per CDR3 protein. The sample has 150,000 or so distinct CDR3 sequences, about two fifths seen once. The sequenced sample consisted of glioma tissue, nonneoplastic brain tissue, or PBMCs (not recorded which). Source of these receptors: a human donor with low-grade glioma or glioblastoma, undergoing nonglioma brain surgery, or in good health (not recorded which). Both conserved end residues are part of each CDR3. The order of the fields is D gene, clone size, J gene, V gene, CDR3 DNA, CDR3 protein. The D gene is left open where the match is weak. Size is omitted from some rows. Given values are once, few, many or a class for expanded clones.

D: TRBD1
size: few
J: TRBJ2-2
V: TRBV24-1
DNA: TGTGCCACCAACGACTCGGGACAGGGGACCGGGGAGCTGTTTTTT
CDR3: CATNDSGQGTGELFF

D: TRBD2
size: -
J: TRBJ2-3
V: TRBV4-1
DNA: TGCGCCAGCAGCAAAACCGGGACTAGCGGCCGCGAGGATACGCAGTATTTT
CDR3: CASSKTGTSGREDTQYF

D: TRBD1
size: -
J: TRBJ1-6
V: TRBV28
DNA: TGTGCCAGCAGGTATTACGGAACAGGGGGATCACCCCTCCACTTT
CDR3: CASRYYGTGGSPLHF

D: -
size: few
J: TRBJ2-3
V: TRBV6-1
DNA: TGTGCCAGCACTGCCACAGATACGCAGTATTTT
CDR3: CASTATDTQYF

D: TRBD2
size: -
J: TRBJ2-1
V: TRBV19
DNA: TGTGCCAGTACGACAACCCGGACTAGCGGCTACAATGAGCAGTTCTTC
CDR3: CASTTTRTSGYNEQFF

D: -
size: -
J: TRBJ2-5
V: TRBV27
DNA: TGTGCCAGCAGGAAAAACGGAGGGACCTTCCAAGAGACCCAGTACTTC
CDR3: CASRKNGGTFQETQYF

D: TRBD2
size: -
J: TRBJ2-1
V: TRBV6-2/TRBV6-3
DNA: TGTGCCAGCAGTTACGTTGCGGGAGGGTTGAATGAGCAGTTCTTC
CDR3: CASSYVAGGLNEQFF

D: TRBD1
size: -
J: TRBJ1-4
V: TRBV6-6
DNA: TGTGCCAGCAGTCAAACAGGGGGCCCAACTAATGAAAAACTGTTTTTT
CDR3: CASSQTGGPTNEKLFF

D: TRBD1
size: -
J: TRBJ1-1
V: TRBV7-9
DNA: TGTGCCAGCAGCTGGGACACAGGGGAGGGAGCTTTCTTT
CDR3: CASSWDTGEGAFF

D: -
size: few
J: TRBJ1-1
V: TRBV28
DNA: TGTGCCAGCAGAACACGTATCACTGAAGCTTTCTTT
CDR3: CASRTRITEAFF

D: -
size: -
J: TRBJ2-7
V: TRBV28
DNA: TGTGCCAGCAGTTGGGGTCGCTACGAACAGTACTTC
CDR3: CASSWGRYEQYF

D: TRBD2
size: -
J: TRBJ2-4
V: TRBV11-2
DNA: TGTGCCAGCAGCCTGAGTGCGGGGGGGCAAAACATTCAGTACTTC
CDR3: CASSLSAGGQNIQYF

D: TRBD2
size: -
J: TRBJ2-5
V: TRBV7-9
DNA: TGTGCCAGCAGCTCGACTAGCGGGGGCTGGGAGACCCAGTACTTC
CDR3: CASSSTSGGWETQYF

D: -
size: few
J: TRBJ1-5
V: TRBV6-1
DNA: TGTGCCAGCAACCGACGGGGAGGGGGTGATCAGCCCCAGCATTTT
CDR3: CASNRRGGGDQPQHF

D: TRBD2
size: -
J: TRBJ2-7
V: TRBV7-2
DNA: TGTGCCAGCAGCTTAGTAGCGGGATACGAGCAGTACTTC
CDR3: CASSLVAGYEQYF

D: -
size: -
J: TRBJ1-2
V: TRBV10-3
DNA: TGTGCCATCAGTGAAGAGGGCTGGACTGATGGCTACACCTTC
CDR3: CAISEEGWTDGYTF

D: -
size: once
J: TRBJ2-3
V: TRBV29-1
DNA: TGCAGCGTTCGTGGAGGGGCAGATACGCAGTATTTT
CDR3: CSVRGGADTQYF

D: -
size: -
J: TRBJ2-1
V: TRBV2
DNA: TGTGCCAGCCTTGAAAGGGGAAGGGGCAAGCAGTTCTTC
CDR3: CASLERGRGKQFF

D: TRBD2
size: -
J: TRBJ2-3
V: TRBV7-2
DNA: TGTGCCAGCAGCTCCCGTGGAGCGGGGGGGGATACGCAGTATTTT
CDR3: CASSSRGAGGDTQYF

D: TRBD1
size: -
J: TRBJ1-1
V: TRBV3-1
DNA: TGTGCCAGCAGCCAACTGGGACAGGGTATTGGAGCTTTCTTT
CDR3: CASSQLGQGIGAFF

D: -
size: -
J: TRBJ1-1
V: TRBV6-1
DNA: TGTGCCAGCAGTGAAGGCCGGACTTTGAACACTGAAGCTTTCTTT
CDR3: CASSEGRTLNTEAFF

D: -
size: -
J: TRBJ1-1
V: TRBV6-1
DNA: TGTGCCAGCAGTTATTTGCGGAACACTGAAGCTTTCTTT
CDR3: CASSYLRNTEAFF

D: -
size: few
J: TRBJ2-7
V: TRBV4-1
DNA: TGCGCCAGCAGCCAAGCCAGCGGGCATTACGAGCAGTACTTC
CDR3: CASSQASGHYEQYF

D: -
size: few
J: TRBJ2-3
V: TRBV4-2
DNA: TGTGCCAGCAGCCAAGATCTAAACAAAGATACGCAGTATTTT
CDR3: CASSQDLNKDTQYF

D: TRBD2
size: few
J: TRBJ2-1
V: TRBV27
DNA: TGTGCCAGCAGTTTACGGGGGGGGCCGTATGAGCAGTTCTTC
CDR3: CASSLRGGPYEQFF

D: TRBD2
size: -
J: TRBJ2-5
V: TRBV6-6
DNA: TGTGCCAGCAGTTACTCCCCAGCGGGGGGCCAAGAGACCCAGTACTTC
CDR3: CASSYSPAGGQETQYF

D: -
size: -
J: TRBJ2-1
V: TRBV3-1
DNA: TGTGCCAGCAGCCTTGGAGGGGGCAGATATGAGCAGTTCTTC
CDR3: CASSLGGGRYEQFF

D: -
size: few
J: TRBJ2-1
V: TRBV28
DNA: TGTGCCAGCAGTTTACAAGATGAGCAGTTCTTC
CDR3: CASSLQDEQFF

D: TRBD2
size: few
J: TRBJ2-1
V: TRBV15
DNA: TGTGCCACCAGCAGAAAGCGGGAGGGGTCCTTGGAGCAGTTCTTC
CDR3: CATSRKREGSLEQFF

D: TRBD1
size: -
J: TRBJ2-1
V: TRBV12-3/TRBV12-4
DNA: TGTGCCAGCAGTTTTAATTTTAGACAGGGGGCAAATGAGCAGTTCTTC
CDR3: CASSFNFRQGANEQFF

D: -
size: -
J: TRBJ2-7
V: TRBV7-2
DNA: TGTGCCAGCAGCTTAGAGGCCTTTTACGAGCAGTACTTC
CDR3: CASSLEAFYEQYF

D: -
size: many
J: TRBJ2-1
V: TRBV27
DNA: TGTGCCAGCAGTTTAGAACTCTTCCATGAGCAGTTCTTC
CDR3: CASSLELFHEQFF

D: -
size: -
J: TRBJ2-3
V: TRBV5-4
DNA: TGTGCCAGCAGCTCCGGGTCTTACACAGATACGCAGTATTTT
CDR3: CASSSGSYTDTQYF

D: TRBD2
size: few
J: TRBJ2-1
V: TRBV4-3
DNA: TGCGCCAGCAGCCCGGCTAGCGGGGGGAGCTACAATGAGCAGTTCTTC
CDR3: CASSPASGGSYNEQFF

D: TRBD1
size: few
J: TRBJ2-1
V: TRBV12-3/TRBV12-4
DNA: TGTGCCAGCACCTCTTCGGACAGGGTGAACTACAATGAGCAGTTCTTC
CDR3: CASTSSDRVNYNEQFF

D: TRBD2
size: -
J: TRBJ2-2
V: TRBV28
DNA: TGTGCCAGCAGCCAATCCGGGACTAGCGGGAGCACCGGGGAGCTGTTTTTT
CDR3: CASSQSGTSGSTGELFF

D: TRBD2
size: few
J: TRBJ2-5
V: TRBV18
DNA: TGTGCCAGCTCAACGGGACTAGCGGGAGGAGATGAGACCCAGTACTTC
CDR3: CASSTGLAGGDETQYF

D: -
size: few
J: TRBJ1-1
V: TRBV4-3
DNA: TGCGCCAGCAGCCAAGAAAGAACAGCCACTGAAGCTTTCTTT
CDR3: CASSQERTATEAFF

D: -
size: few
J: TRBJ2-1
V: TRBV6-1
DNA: TGTGCCAGCAGAGTAGGAGGGAGCTCCTACAATGAGCAGTTCTTC
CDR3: CASRVGGSSYNEQFF

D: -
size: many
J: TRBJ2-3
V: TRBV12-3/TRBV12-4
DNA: TGTGCCAGCAGCTTGGGGTCGGATACGCAGTATTTT
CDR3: CASSLGSDTQYF

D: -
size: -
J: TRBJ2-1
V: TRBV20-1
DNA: TGCAGTGCTAGAGGCCTCGGCAGCGTGCTATACAATGAGCAGTTCTTC
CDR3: CSARGLGSVLYNEQFF

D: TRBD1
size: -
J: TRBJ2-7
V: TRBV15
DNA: TGTGCCAGCAGTAGATCGGGACAGGGTAGCGAGCAGTACTTC
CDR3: CASSRSGQGSEQYF

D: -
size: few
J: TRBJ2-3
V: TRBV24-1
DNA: TGTGCCACCAGTGAGCCGAGCGGGTCTAGCACAGATACGCAGTATTTT
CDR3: CATSEPSGSSTDTQYF

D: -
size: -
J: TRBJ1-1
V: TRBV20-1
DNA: TGCAGTGCTAGAGATTTAATCAGGAACACTGAAGCTTTCTTT
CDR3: CSARDLIRNTEAFF

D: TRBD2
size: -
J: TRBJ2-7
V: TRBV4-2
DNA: TGTGCCAGCAGCCAAGAACTAGCGGGACCCTACGAGCAGTACTTC
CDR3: CASSQELAGPYEQYF

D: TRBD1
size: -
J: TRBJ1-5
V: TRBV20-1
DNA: TGCAGTGCTAGAGTCGGGACAGCCACCAATCAGCCCCAGCATTTT
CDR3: CSARVGTATNQPQHF

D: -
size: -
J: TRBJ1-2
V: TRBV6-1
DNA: TGTGCCAGCAGCCATAACAGTGACTACTATGGCTACACCTTC
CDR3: CASSHNSDYYGYTF

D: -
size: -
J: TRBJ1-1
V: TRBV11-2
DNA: TGTGCCAGCAGCACCCGACAGAACACTGAAGCTTTCTTT
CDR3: CASSTRQNTEAFF

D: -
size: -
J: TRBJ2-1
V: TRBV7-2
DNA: TGTGCCAGCAGCCCGGAGCGGTTACTTCCCTACAATGAGCAGTTCTTC
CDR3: CASSPERLLPYNEQFF

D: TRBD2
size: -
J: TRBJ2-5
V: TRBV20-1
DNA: TGCAGTGCTAGACCCTGGACTAGCGGGAGGGCCGCAGAGACCCAGTACTTC
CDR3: CSARPWTSGRAAETQYF

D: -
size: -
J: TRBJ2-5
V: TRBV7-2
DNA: TGTGCCAGCAGCTTAGAAACCCTGACCGAGGGAGAGACCCAGTACTTC
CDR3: CASSLETLTEGETQYF

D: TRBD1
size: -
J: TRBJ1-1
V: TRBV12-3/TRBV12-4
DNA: TGTGCCAGCAGTTGGGACAGGAACACTGAAGCTTTCTTT
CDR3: CASSWDRNTEAFF

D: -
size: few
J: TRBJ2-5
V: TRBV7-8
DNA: TGTGCCAGCAGCTTAGGCCCGGCGACTACCCAAGAGACCCAGTACTTC
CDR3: CASSLGPATTQETQYF

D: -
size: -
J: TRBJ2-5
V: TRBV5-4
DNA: TGTGCCAGCAGACCCGACGGGGATCAAGAGACCCAGTACTTC
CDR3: CASRPDGDQETQYF

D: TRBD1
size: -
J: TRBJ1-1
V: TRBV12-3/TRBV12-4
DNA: TGTGCCAGCAGTATTACAGGGGGAAGAATGAACACTGAAGCTTTCTTT
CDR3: CASSITGGRMNTEAFF